The subject of this entry is one TCR beta chain. Deletions cut 1 base from V and 0 bases from J, with 7 bases between. In germline, CDR1 is MNHNS, CDR2 SASEGT. This CDR3 comprises 15 residues. This entry comes from a study of T cells after somatic rescue of genetic block. Clones were read by immunoSEQ multiplex PCR, and TCRdb kept only the in-frame ones, dropping some. This table holds 50,000 to 60,000 clones, approximately 96% found once. The rearrangement uses TRBV6-1 and TRBJ2-1; D is undetermined. The clonotype originates from a child younger than two. Input material: peripheral blood mononuclear cells (PBMCs). The CDR3 nucleotides are TGTGCCAGCAGTGAAGTGAAGGGCTCCTACAATGAGCAGTTCTTC. As protein: CASSEVKGSYNEQFF.